The rows below give T cell receptor beta chains drawn from one sample of a study of preoperative IRX-2 immunotherapy in early breast cancer. The method was immunoSEQ multiplex PCR; TCRdb's version includes in-frame clones alone and lacks a portion of them. The sample holds around 2,700 clones, more than 65% seen once. Sample: tumor tissue, taken after IRX-2 immunotherapy. These receptors were taken from a human donor with breast cancer. Both conserved end residues are part of each CDR3. The D gene is left open where the match is weak.

TRBV14	TRBJ1-1	NA	CASSQDNKIEAFF
TRBV7-6	TRBJ1-4	NA	CASSNVATNEKLFF
TRBV6-8	TRBJ1-1	TRBD1	CASSYRTGDTEAFF
TRBV18	TRBJ2-2	NA	CASSPQNTGELFF
TRBV6-8	TRBJ1-5	NA	CASSYSRAQPQHF
TRBV25-1	TRBJ1-2	NA	CASTLTGNYGYTF
TRBV23-1	TRBJ2-2	NA	CASSLELAGELFF
TRBV11-3	TRBJ1-5	NA	CASSFRRDWRSNQPQHF
TRBV5-1	TRBJ2-1	NA	CASSYFGPSNEQFF
TRBV6-8	TRBJ1-2	TRBD1	CASRLTGDHYGYTF
TRBV11-3	TRBJ2-5	NA	CASSLVRWGTQETQYF
TRBV6-8	TRBJ2-2	TRBD2	CASRGTSGGIRELFF
TRBV30	TRBJ2-5	TRBD1	CAWSHPGTVISVTQYF
TRBV12-5	TRBJ1-6	NA	CASKVAVDNSPLHF
TRBV30	TRBJ1-1	NA	CAWSASGGAEAFF
TRBV5-1	TRBJ2-5	NA	CASSEGRGGETQYF
TRBV11-3	TRBJ2-6	NA	CASSLDEMGSNSGANVLTF
TRBV11-3	TRBJ1-6	NA	CASKTGFNNSPLHF
TRBV29-1	TRBJ1-2	NA	CSVENGFYGYTF
TRBV6-8	TRBJ1-3	NA	CASSRPAGTASGNTIYF
TRBV11-3	TRBJ2-1	TRBD1	CASRPRQGPSNEQFF
TRBV6-8	TRBJ1-1	NA	CASCPSGLGTEAFF
TRBV23-1	TRBJ2-6	TRBD2	CASSLGGSGANVLTF
TRBV19	TRBJ1-3	NA	CASSIVVSGNTIYF
TRBV29-1	TRBJ2-7	TRBD1	CSVRGREGPSYEQYF
TRBV19	TRBJ1-2	NA	CASRSEAYGYTF
TRBV19	TRBJ1-3	TRBD1	CASSIDLPTGGLGNTIYF
TRBV29-1	TRBJ2-2	NA	CSVEDFLRTGELFF
TRBV11-3	TRBJ1-1	TRBD1	CASSRDRGMNTEAFF
TRBV18	TRBJ1-5	NA	CASSPGKGQPQHF
TRBV6-8	TRBJ2-2	NA	CASSVGTGELFF
TRBV28	TRBJ1-1	TRBD1	CASISRDRGEAFF
TRBV30	TRBJ2-2	TRBD2	CAWRPGLARNTGELFF
TRBV11-3	TRBJ2-5	TRBD2	CASSWKPGGVETQYF
TRBV6-8	TRBJ2-7	NA	CASSGEGDVSYEQYF